The TCR beta chain described here comes from a study of blood T cells in healthy people across ages. Sample-barcoded 5' priming and a J-beta primer mix drove a second PCR of roughly 6 to 12 cycles. TCRdb re-analysed the 5' RACE reads in MiXCR, keeping a single row per CDR3 protein. The table shows some 560,000 distinct CDR3 sequences, with roughly a quarter occurring only once. The germline CDR1 and CDR2 sequences are MNHEY and SVGAGI. CDR3 length: 12 amino acids. This same sample was also part of a study on T cells of mothers and their children.

This receptor was taken from a boy aged 2-9 years in good health. Sequences were obtained from blood. The genes are TRBV6-5 and TRBJ2-5, with 8 bases lining up with TRBD1. The J call may be wrong; the DNA end is better matched by TRBJ2-7. This CDR3 reads CASSQGAHEQYF. In DNA form, the CDR3 reads TGTGCCAGCAGTCAGGGGGCCCACGAGCAGTACTTC.